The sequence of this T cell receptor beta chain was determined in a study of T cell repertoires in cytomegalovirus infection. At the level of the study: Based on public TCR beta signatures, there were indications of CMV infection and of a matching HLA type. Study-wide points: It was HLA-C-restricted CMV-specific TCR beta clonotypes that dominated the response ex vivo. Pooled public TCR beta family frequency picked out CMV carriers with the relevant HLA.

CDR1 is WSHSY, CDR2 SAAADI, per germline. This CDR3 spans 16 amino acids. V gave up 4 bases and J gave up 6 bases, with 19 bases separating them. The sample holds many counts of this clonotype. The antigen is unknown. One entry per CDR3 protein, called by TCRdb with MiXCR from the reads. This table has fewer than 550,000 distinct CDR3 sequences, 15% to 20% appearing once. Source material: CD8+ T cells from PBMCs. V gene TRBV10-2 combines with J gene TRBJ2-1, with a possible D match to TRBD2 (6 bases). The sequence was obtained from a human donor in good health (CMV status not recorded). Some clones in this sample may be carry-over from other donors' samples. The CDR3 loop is CASSVGEDPLANEQFF. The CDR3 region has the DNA TGCGCCAGCAGTGTGGGGGAGGACCCATTAGCCAATGAGCAGTTCTTC.